Listed below are T cell receptor beta chains from one sample, sequenced in a study of human T cells and chemical hapten exposure. MiXCR, applied by TCRdb to the RACE reads, yields one record per CDR3 protein. Of 380,000 or so distinct CDR3 sequences in the sample, over 5% were seen once. The specimen was whole blood, collected in connection with sensitization to the hapten diphenylcyclopropenone (DPC). All receptors derive from a woman under 30 with alopecia areata. Some clones in this sample may be carry-over from other donors' samples. Both conserved end residues are trimmed from each CDR3.

len	v_gene	j_gene	CDR3aa
11	TRBV6-2/TRBV6-3	TRBJ2-4	ASSSPSENIQY
13	TRBV5-5	TRBJ2-5	ASSLFDSFQETQY
18	TRBV4-3	TRBJ1-6	ASSQELNRAYSSYNSPLH
15	TRBV4-3	TRBJ2-2	ASSQDAQRGNTGELF
14	TRBV6-5	TRBJ1-4	ASRPGTYATNEKLF
15	TRBV12-3/TRBV12-4	TRBJ2-7	ASSSSMWTGGNYEQY
12	TRBV5-1	TRBJ2-2	ASSLTVDTGELF
13	TRBV6-6	TRBJ1-2	ASSYIPGQRTGYT
13	TRBV5-7	TRBJ1-1	ASSLNAGVDTEAF
11	TRBV20-1	TRBJ2-7	SARDSFSYEQY
14	TRBV5-4	TRBJ2-3	ASSPMGAGQRDTQY
14	TRBV5-1	TRBJ2-5	ASSLSPAGVQETQY
15	TRBV20-1	TRBJ2-3	SARKNRGTSRTDTQY
12	TRBV20-1	TRBJ1-1	SATRQGLNTEAF
10	TRBV2	TRBJ1-1	ASTRQGSEAF
14	TRBV7-6	TRBJ2-1	ASSLVSDSSYNEQF
11	TRBV7-2	TRBJ2-7	ASSLDASYEQY
16	TRBV5-1	TRBJ1-1	ASSLARGIRGSNTEAF
9	TRBV20-1	TRBJ1-1	SAIDRVEAF
14	TRBV5-1	TRBJ1-2	ASSWDNRNLNYGYT
16	TRBV6-1	TRBJ2-2	ASSEAGGVGSNTGELF
14	TRBV7-2	TRBJ1-6	ASSPDNALYNSPLH